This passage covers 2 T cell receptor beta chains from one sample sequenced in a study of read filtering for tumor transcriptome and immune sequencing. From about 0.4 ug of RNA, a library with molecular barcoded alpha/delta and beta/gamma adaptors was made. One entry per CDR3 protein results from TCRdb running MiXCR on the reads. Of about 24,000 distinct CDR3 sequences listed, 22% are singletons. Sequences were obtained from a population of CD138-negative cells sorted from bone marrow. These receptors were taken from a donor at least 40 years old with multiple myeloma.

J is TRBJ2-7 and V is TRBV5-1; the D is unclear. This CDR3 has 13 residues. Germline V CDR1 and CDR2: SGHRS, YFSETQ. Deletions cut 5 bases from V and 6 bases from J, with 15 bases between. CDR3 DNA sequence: TGCGCCAGCAGTTCTAAAACGGGTGTCGAGCAGTACTTC. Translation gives CASSSKTGVEQYF.

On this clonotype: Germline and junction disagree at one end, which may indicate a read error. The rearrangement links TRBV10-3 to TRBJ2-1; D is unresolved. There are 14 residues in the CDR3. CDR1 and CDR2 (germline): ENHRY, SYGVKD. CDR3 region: CAISYSDVYNVQFF. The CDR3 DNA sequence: TGCGCCATCAGTTACTCCGACGTCTACAATGTGCAGTTCTTC.